Listed here is a single T cell receptor (beta chain). Its antigen is currently unknown. Germline CDR1 and CDR2: SEHNR and FQNEAQ (reference sequence). The germline V and J ends were trimmed by 2 bases and 2 bases, with 14 bases remaining between them. The CDR3 covers 16 residues. The data stem from a study of lymphopenia after photon versus proton radiotherapy. Findings and caveats of the study: Oligoclonal CD8+ Temra expansion after nadir drove photon patients' diversity drop.

Generated by immunoSEQ multiplex PCR, the TCRdb table keeps only in-frame clones and is missing some. The sample contains fewer than 15,000 clones, around 90% of which appear only once. The clonotype was recovered from a man in his 60s with pancreatic cancer. The specimen comprised peripheral blood, sampled from a patient treated with photon-based radiotherapy. V and J are TRBV7-9 and TRBJ2-3, with D maybe TRBD1 (6 bases). DNA for the CDR3: TGTGCCAGCAGCTTATGGGCAGGGGCGGACACAGATACGCAGTATTTT. Amino acids: CASSLWAGADTDTQYF.